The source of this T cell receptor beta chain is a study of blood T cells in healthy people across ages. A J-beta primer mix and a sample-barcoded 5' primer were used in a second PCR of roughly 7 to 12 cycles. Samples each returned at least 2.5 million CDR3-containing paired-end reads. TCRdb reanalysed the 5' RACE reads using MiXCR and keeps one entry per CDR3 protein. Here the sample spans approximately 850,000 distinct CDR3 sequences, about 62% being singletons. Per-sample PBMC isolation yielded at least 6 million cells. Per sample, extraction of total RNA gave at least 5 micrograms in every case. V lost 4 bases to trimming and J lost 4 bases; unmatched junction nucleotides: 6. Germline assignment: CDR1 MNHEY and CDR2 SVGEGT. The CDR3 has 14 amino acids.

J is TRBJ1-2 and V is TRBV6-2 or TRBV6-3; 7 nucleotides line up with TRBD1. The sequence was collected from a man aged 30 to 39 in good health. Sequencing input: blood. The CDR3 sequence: CASSLLRDSYGYTF. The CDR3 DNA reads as TGTGCCAGCAGTTTACTCCGGGACAGCTATGGCTACACCTTC.